This entry is about one TCR beta chain. Its cognate antigen has yet to be identified. It has no much larger one-base neighbor in the sample; base qualities were not kept. This sample is part of a study of T cell changes during pregnancy in multiple sclerosis (dated by TCRdb to between 2018 and 2020). With regard to the full study: The study looked at changes in the T cell repertoire across pregnancy in women with multiple sclerosis.

The protocol used for the library was the immunoSEQ multiplex PCR assay. Imported from immuneACCESS, the table was reduced by TCRdb to in-frame sequences with V and J called. These copies leave out some clones; in studies compared against another copy, an unresolved V gene accounts for under half, and the cause of the remainder is not known. The sample table records about 36,000 clones; around 92% of these occur just once. 0.45% to 0.5% of the sample rests with the top ten. In the germline V gene (reference sequence), CDR1 corresponds to LNHNV and CDR2 to YYDKDF. V loses 1 base at its end and J loses 12 bases; junction bases beyond the gene matches: 3. Spanning cysteine to phenylalanine, the CDR3 consists of 13 amino acids. Only the CDR3 DNA stays, 39 bases, in frame from base 1.

The sequence is built from TRBV15 and TRBJ2-1; a stretch of 10 junction bases matches TRBD1. This sample comprised CD4+ T cells from peripheral blood mononuclear cells, obtained after pregnancy. This TCR was recovered from a female donor with multiple sclerosis, enrolled in a pregnancy study. The nucleotide sequence reads as follows: TGTGCCACCAGCAGAGGGGACAGGGGAGGGCAGTTCTTC. It codes for CATSRGDRGGQFF.